These 20 T cell receptor beta chains share one sample of origin, sequenced in a study of beta chain features in type 1 diabetes. General study points: Patients with Type 1 diabetes showed moderately but significantly shorter TCRB CDR3s in all four CD4+ subsets.

The investigators reverse transcribed all of the isolated RNA, so they sequenced expressed TCRB transcripts. Sequencing used immunoSEQ multiplex PCR; TCRdb keeps in-frame clones, though not all of them. The table shows a few hundred thousand clones, with around 21% occurring only once. No antigen is known for these receptors. Sequences were obtained from naive CD4+ T cells from blood. The receptor set was obtained from a woman aged 40 to 49 with type 1 diabetes.

CDR3 nucleotide sequence: TGTGCCAGCAGTGACAGAGTGAACACTGAAGCTTTCTTT. Encoded protein: CASSDRVNTEAFF. The chain carries TRBV6-5 and TRBJ1-1; a weak D match, TRBD1 (5 bases). The germline gives CDR1 MNHEY, CDR2 SVGAGI. This CDR3 has 13 amino acids. Trimming pared 5 bases from V and 0 bases from J, leaving 7 bases between.

In the case of this clone: Other DNA sequences within the sample encode an identical CDR3. This chain uses TRBV7-3 with TRBJ2-3; no firm D call. CDR1 is SGHTA and CDR2 is FQGTGA in the germline V gene. The CDR3 is 12 residues long. Between the trimmed V and J ends, which lost 4 bases and 1 base, there was a span of 3 bases. CDR3: CASSSGTDTQYF. As DNA, the CDR3 is TGTGCCAGCAGCTCCGGCACAGATACGCAGTATTTT. The complete variable domain, with remaining parts taken from reference TRBV7-3 and TRBJ2-3, reads GAGVSQTPSNKVTEKGKYVELRCDPISGHTALYWYRQSLGQGPEFLIYFQGTGAADDSGLPNDRFFAVRPEGSVSTLKIQRTERGDSAVYLCASSSGTDTQYFGPGTRLTVL.

This clone was seen a few times. The V gene is TRBV7-3, the J gene TRBJ2-5; TRBD2 is a possible D gene (8 bases). Trimming shortened V by 5 bases and J by 2 bases, and 12 bases separated the two germline ends. CDR1 is SGHTA and CDR2 is FQGTGA in the germline V gene. This CDR3 has 14 residues. CDR3 sequence reads: CASSRGGQQETQYF. CDR3 coding DNA: TGTGCCAGCAGCCGGGGGGGACAGCAAGAGACCCAGTACTTC.

This clone appeared a few times. The chain combines TRBV14 with TRBJ2-5; D is unclear. CDR1 SGHDN and CDR2 FVKESK come from the germline V gene. The CDR3 is 15 amino acids. V lost 0 bases and J 2 bases, leaving 10 bases between the germline ends. The CDR3 spells CASSQDGRYQETQYF. The CDR3 DNA is TGTGCCAGCAGCCAAGACGGTCGGTATCAAGAGACCCAGTACTTC.

The V call is TRBV7-2, the J call TRBJ2-2; 9 positions agree with TRBD2. This CDR3 is built from 14 residues. CDR1 SGHTA and CDR2 FQGNSA come from the germline V gene. Trimming took 4 bases from V and 8 from J; bases not matched to a gene: 5. The DNA of the CDR3 is TGTGCCAGCAGCTCGTTAGCGGGAGTAGGGGAGCTGTTTTTT. Translating gives CASSSLAGVGELFF.

This clone has only a few counts. The V call is TRBV30, the J call TRBJ2-7, with no clear D. V lost 0 bases and J 3 bases, leaving 3 bases between the germline ends. Germline V gene sequence: CDR1 GTSNPN, CDR2 SVGIG (reference sequence). The CDR3 spans 11 residues. CDR3 amino acids: CAWSVLYEQYF. The CDR3 DNA follows: TGTGCCTGGAGTGTCCTCTACGAGCAGTACTTC.

This clone showed up just once. This chain connects TRBV30 to TRBJ2-5; 8 bases agree with TRBD1. The CDR3 has 14 amino acids. Germline V gene data show CDR1 as GTSNPN and CDR2 as SVGIG (reference sequence). Unmatched junction bases numbered 8, after V lost 1 base and J lost 7 bases. The CDR3 DNA reads as TGTGCCTGGAGTGAGACAGGGGCCTCAGGGACCCAGTACTTC. Translating gives CAWSETGASGTQYF.

This clone was seen only a few times. The V call is TRBV7-3, the J call TRBJ2-5; D is perhaps TRBD1 (5 bases). Trimming took off 4 bases at V and 5 bases at J, with 14 bases between the two ends. The CDR3 length is 14 residues. Looked up from germline, CDR1 is SGHTA and CDR2 is FQGTGA. CDR3 sequence: CASSSTSGFETQYF. The CDR3, as DNA: TGTGCCAGCAGCTCAACCTCAGGGTTCGAGACCCAGTACTTC.

This rearrangement joins TRBV28 to TRBJ1-4, with a weak D call TRBD1 (6 bases). Trimming stripped 4 bases from V and 5 bases from J, with 14 bases between. Per germline, CDR1 MDHEN and CDR2 SYDVKM. This CDR3 contains 15 residues. CDR3 bases: TGTGCCAGCAGTTCCCCAGGGGAGGGAAATGAAAAACTGTTTTTT. Its protein product is CASSSPGEGNEKLFF.

This clone was counted only a few times. This sequence joins TRBV29-1 and TRBJ2-1, with 7 bases lining up with TRBD1. The germline V gene has CDR1 SQVTM and CDR2 ANQGSEA. This CDR3 spans 13 amino acids. After removal of 3 bases from V and 8 bases from J, the junction contained 7 bases not matched to a gene. This chain's CDR3 is CSVDDRDGDEQFF. CDR3 DNA: TGCAGCGTTGACGACAGGGACGGAGATGAGCAGTTCTTC.

This clone showed up just a few times. This chain links TRBV7-2 with TRBJ2-3, with TRBD1 matching 7 bases. Trimming at V came to 5 bases and at J to 1 base, leaving 3 bases not matched to a gene. The CDR3 runs to 14 residues. From germline, CDR1 is SGHTA and CDR2 FQGNSA. The CDR3 DNA sequence: TGTGCCAGCAGCAAAGACAGGGGCACAGATACGCAGTATTTT. It encodes CASSKDRGTDTQYF.

The chain links TRBV18 to TRBJ2-7, with 9 bases matching TRBD1. Germline V CDR1 and CDR2: KGHSH, LQKENI. With V trimmed by 6 bases and J by 3 bases, 0 bases remained unmatched. The CDR3 runs to 12 residues. CDR3 region: CASSGQGYEQYF. The CDR3 DNA reads as TGTGCCAGCTCGGGACAGGGCTACGAGCAGTACTTC. The full variable domain, in which reference TRBV18 and TRBJ2-7 provide the parts outside the CDR3, is NAGVMQNPRHLVRRRGQEARLRCSPMKGHSHVYWYRQLPEEGLKFMVYLQKENIIDESGMPKERFSAEFPKEGPSILRIQQVVRGDSAAYFCASSGQGYEQYFGPGTRLTVT.

This clone appeared a few times. This chain uses TRBV7-9 with TRBJ1-2, with D perhaps matching TRBD1 (5 bases). V lost 7 bases and J 0 bases, leaving 9 bases between the germline ends. The length of the CDR3 is 13 residues. The germline V gene has CDR1 SEHNR and CDR2 FQNEAQ (reference sequence). The CDR3 here is CASNRDSNYGYTF. The CDR3 region has the DNA TGTGCCAGCAACCGGGACTCTAACTATGGCTACACCTTC.

A few counts support this clone. The chain is built from TRBV9 and TRBJ1-5; D is perhaps TRBD1 (6 bases). The CDR3 runs 14 residues. V was trimmed by 7 bases and J by 0 bases, leaving 11 bases between them. Germline CDR1 reads SGDLS; CDR2 reads YYNGEE. CDR3 residues: CASGGPYSNQPQHF. The CDR3 nucleotides read TGTGCCAGCGGGGGCCCTTATAGCAATCAGCCCCAGCATTTT.

CDR3 bases: TGTGCCTGGAGGGGGGACAGGGGAAACTCTGGAAACACCATATATTTT. Amino acids: CAWRGDRGNSGNTIYF. The gene calls are TRBV30 and TRBJ1-3; 10 nucleotides match TRBD1. The CDR3 sequence is 16 residues long. CDR1 is GTSNPN, CDR2 SVGIG, per germline (reference sequence). Germline trimming cut 3 bases from V and 0 bases from J; bases unmatched to any gene: 5. Complete variable domain (other parts from reference TRBV30 and TRBJ1-3): SQTIHQWPATLVQPVGSPLSLECTVEGTSNPNLYWYRQAAGRGLQLLFYSVGIGQISSEVPQNLSASRPQDRQFILSSKKLLLSDSGFYLCAWRGDRGNSGNTIYFGEGSWLTVV.

V gene TRBV7-2 combines with J gene TRBJ2-5; no definite D call. This CDR3 is built from 16 residues. The germline gives CDR1 SGHTA, CDR2 FQGNSA. Trimming pared 5 bases from V and 2 bases from J, leaving 18 bases between. CDR3 amino acids: CASSAHTTAPQETQYF. The CDR3 bases are TGTGCCAGCAGCGCCCATACAACAGCCCCACAAGAGACCCAGTACTTC.

The V and J genes are TRBV25-1 and TRBJ1-1; D perhaps matches TRBD1 (5 bases). The germline V and J ends were trimmed by 3 bases and 5 bases, with 7 bases remaining between them. Germline V gene sequence: CDR1 MGHDK, CDR2 SYGVNS. This CDR3 region has 12 residues. Here the CDR3 reads CASSDRGTEAFF. As DNA, the CDR3 is TGTGCCAGCAGTGATCGGGGGACTGAAGCTTTCTTT.

This clone was recorded a few times. The chain is built from TRBV7-2 and TRBJ1-6; D uncertain. Germline assignment: CDR1 SGHTA and CDR2 FQGNSA. The V and J ends lost 5 bases and 15 bases respectively, with 17 bases between them. The CDR3 spans 13 residues. As DNA, the CDR3 is TGTGCCAGCAGCCCCGTTCCCGGTCGTGGCCTCCACTTT. It is translated as CASSPVPGRGLHF.

This chain links TRBV29-1 with TRBJ1-5; perhaps TRBD1 as D (6 bases). Germline assignment: CDR1 SQVTM and CDR2 ANQGSEA. The CDR3 is 13 residues long. Trimming left V 6 bases short and J 4 bases short, with 13 bases between. DNA of the CDR3: TGCAGCGTAGGGCCAGGGGTAAATCAGCCCCAGCATTTT. It yields the protein CSVGPGVNQPQHF.

The rearrangement links TRBV7-2 to TRBJ1-5; D is perhaps TRBD1 (5 bases). The CDR3 runs to 15 residues. The germline V gene encodes CDR1 SGHTA and CDR2 FQGNSA. Deletions cut 1 base from V and 2 bases from J, with 9 bases between. CDR3 protein: CASSLGGVGNQPQHF. The CDR3 region has the DNA TGTGCCAGCAGCTTAGGGGGGGTGGGCAATCAGCCCCAGCATTTT.